This TCR beta chain was documented in a study of blood T cell repertoires in COVID-19. Study at large: The study drew acute and convalescent COVID-19 samples from the United States, Italy and Spain. T cells, B-cell-depleted T cells, or PBMCs supplied cDNA or gDNA.

Original data processing: Nucleated cell number was recorded as an estimate derived from reference gene primer amplification. TCRdb keeps only in-frame clones here, not all; method: immunoSEQ multiplex PCR. V and J calls and clone size are those listed in that table; D and trimming were worked out from the DNA. The data hold some 240,000 clones, with around 84% observed a single time. Germline CDR1 reads LGHNA; CDR2 reads YSLEER. The V and J ends lost 4 bases and 12 bases respectively, with 7 bases between them. CDR3 length equals 9 residues. Source material: peripheral blood. The chain joins TRBV4-3 to TRBJ2-7; D ambiguous. The sequence came from a human donor in a cohort sampled during active COVID-19. The CDR3 loop is CASSRCRYF. The CDR3 DNA reads TGCGCCAGCAGCCGGTGCAGGTACTTC.